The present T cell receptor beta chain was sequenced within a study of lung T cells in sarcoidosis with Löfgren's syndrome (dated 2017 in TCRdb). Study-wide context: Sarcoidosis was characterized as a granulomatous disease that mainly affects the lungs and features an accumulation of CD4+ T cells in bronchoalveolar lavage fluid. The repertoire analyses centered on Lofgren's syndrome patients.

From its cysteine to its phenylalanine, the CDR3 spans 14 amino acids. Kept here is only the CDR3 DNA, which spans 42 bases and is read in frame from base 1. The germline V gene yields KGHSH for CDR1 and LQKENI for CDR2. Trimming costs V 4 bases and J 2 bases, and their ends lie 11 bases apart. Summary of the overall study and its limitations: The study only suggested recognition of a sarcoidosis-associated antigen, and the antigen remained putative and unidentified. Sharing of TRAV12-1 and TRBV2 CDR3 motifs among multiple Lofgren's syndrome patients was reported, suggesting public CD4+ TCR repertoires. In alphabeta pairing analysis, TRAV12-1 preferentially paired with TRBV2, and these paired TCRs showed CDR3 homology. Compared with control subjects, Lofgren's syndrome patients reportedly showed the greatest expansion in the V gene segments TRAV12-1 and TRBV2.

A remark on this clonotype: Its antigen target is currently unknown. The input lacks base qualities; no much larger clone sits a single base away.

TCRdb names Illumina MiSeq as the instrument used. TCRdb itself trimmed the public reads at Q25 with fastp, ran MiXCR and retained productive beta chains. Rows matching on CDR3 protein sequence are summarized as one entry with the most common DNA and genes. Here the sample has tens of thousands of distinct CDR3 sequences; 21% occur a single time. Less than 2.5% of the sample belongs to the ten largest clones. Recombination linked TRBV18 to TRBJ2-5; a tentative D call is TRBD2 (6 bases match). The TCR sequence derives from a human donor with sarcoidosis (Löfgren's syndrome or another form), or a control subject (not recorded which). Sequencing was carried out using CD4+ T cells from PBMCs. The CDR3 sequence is CASSRSSDQETQYF. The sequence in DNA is TGTGCCAGCTCACGCTCTAGCGATCAAGAGACCCAGTACTTC.